One and the same sample provided the 23 T cell receptor beta chains below, sequenced in a study of shared clonotypes between healthy human individuals (dated by TCRdb to about 2020). The library was generated by the immunoSEQ multiplex PCR assay. TCRdb holds this immuneACCESS table with in-frame rearrangements only. Some clones are missing; in checked studies, unresolved V genes explain under half, and the rest has no known cause. This sample gives 2 million to 2.5 million clones in total; just under 95% of them show up just once. The leading ten clones occupy about 0.36% of the sample. Material for sequencing was naive CD4+ T cells from PBMCs. According to the study, the label for this sample's cell subset or site signals: CD45RA+ positively selected. All receptors derive from a young man in good health. Some clones in this sample may be carry-over from other donors' samples.

The chain uses TRBV6-5 and TRBJ1-4; D uncertain. Trimming left V 0 bases short and J 2 bases short, with 10 bases between. The CDR3 totals 16 residues. Per the germline V gene, CDR1 is MNHEY and CDR2 is SVGAGI. CDR3 amino acids: CASSYSPTSTNEKLFF. The CDR3 DNA reads TGTGCCAGCAGTTACTCACCAACAAGTACTAATGAAAAACTGTTTTTT.

This chain connects TRBV6-5 to TRBJ2-2; a weak D match, TRBD2 (5 bases). The CDR3 contains 15 residues. V shed 6 bases and J shed 5 bases, with 16 bases lying between them. Germline V lookup: CDR1 MNHEY, CDR2 SVGAGI. CDR3 sequence (DNA): TGTGCCAGCAGCACTCGAGGGTCTCTAACCGGGGAGCTGTTTTTT. Translated: CASSTRGSLTGELFF.

This chain's CDR3 is CASSPGKRTYNEQFF. The CDR3 nucleotides are TGTGCCAGCAGCCCCGGTAAGCGGACCTACAATGAGCAGTTCTTC. The V and J genes are TRBV5-6 and TRBJ2-1; TRBD2 might be the D (5 bases). Per germline, CDR1 SGHDT and CDR2 YYEEEE. V was trimmed by 4 bases and J by 2 bases, leaving 13 bases between them. The CDR3 is 15 amino acids.

The chain combines TRBV7-9 with TRBJ1-3; D unclear. The CDR3 covers 15 residues. Trimming took 0 bases from V and 4 from J, leaving 10 bases between them. Germline V CDR1 and CDR2: SEHNR, FQNEAQ (reference sequence). The CDR3 region has the DNA TGTGCCAGCAGCTTAGCTGTGGGCCGGGGAAACACCATATATTTT. This gives the protein CASSLAVGRGNTIYF.

The CDR3 loop reads CASSTTRLPYYEQYF. The CDR3 DNA reads as TGTGCCAGCAGCACGACTAGACTACCCTACTACGAGCAGTACTTC. The chain links TRBV27 to TRBJ2-7, with D possibly matching TRBD2 (6 bases). Germline assignment: CDR1 MNHEY and CDR2 SMNVEV (reference sequence). This CDR3 contains 15 residues. V was cut by 6 bases and J by 3 bases, with 18 bases left in between.

The genes are TRBV5-1 and TRBJ1-2; 8 nucleotides line up with TRBD1. Germline-derived CDR1 and CDR2 are SGHRS and YFSETQ. The ends lost 5 bases at V and 2 bases at J; junction bases unmatched: 5. This CDR3 region has 14 residues. CDR3: CASSRTGTNYGYTF. The DNA of the CDR3 is TGCGCCAGCAGTCGGACAGGGACGAACTATGGCTACACCTTC.

The genes are TRBV30 and TRBJ1-4; no clear D gene. Germline V gives CDR1 GTSNPN, CDR2 SVGIG (reference sequence). CDR3 size: 14 residues. V shed 2 bases and J shed 5 bases, with 12 bases lying between them. CDR3 in amino acids: CAWSMDSTNEKLFF. In DNA, the CDR3 is TGTGCCTGGAGTATGGACTCCACCAATGAAAAACTGTTTTTT.

V usage is TRBV5-5 and J usage is TRBJ1-3; D is undetermined. The CDR3 covers 13 residues. V was cut by 0 bases and J by 4 bases, with 5 bases left in between. Germline V gene data show CDR1 as SGHKS and CDR2 as YYEKEE (reference sequence). DNA for the CDR3: TGTGCCAGCAGCTTGGGGTCGGGAAACACCATATATTTT. This encodes CASSLGSGNTIYF.

The chain links TRBV7-2 to TRBJ1-3; D perhaps matches TRBD1 (5 bases). The ends were cut back, 3 bases at V and 7 bases at J, with 10 bases in the middle. The CDR3 runs to 13 residues. Germline values: CDR1 SGHTA, CDR2 FQGNSA. The DNA for the CDR3 is TGTGCCAGCAGCTTCGACGAGGGGAACACCATATATTTT. Its translation: CASSFDEGNTIYF.

This clone was detected once. The V gene is TRBV28, the J gene TRBJ2-5; D possibly corresponds to TRBD2 (6 bases). The CDR3 has 14 amino acids. The germline CDR1 and CDR2 sequences are MDHEN and SYDVKM. V dropped 2 bases and J dropped 0 bases, with 7 bases sitting between them. CDR3: CASSLGGDQETQYF. As DNA, the CDR3 is TGTGCCAGCAGTTTAGGCGGGGACCAAGAGACCCAGTACTTC.

This clone was counted only a few times. CDR3 amino acids: CSVRGSTEAFF. CDR3 in DNA: TGCAGCGTTCGGGGGTCAACTGAAGCTTTCTTT. The gene calls are TRBV29-1 and TRBJ1-1; TRBD1 is a possible D gene (5 bases). This CDR3 region has 11 residues. Germline loops: CDR1 SQVTM, CDR2 ANQGSEA. V was pared by 5 bases and J by 5 bases, with 9 bases between.

Here the CDR3 reads CASSLSQGWGEAFF. The CDR3 DNA follows: TGTGCCAGCAGCTTAAGCCAGGGCTGGGGTGAAGCTTTCTTT. V gene TRBV7-2 combines with J gene TRBJ1-1, with D perhaps TRBD1 (5 bases). V was shortened by 2 bases and J by 7 bases, with 14 bases between the two germline ends. Germline CDR1 reads SGHTA; CDR2 reads FQGNSA. This CDR3 spans 14 amino acids.

V gene TRBV6-1 combines with J gene TRBJ1-1, with D perhaps TRBD1 (5 bases). CDR1 is MNHNS and CDR2 is SASEGT in the germline V gene. This CDR3 has 14 amino acids. V gave up 0 bases and J gave up 4 bases, with 9 bases separating them. This CDR3 is CASSEAWGSTEAFF. The CDR3 nucleotides read TGTGCCAGCAGTGAAGCGTGGGGGAGCACTGAAGCTTTCTTT.

This rearrangement joins TRBV2 to TRBJ1-5, with D maybe TRBD1 (5 bases). V was cut by 10 bases and J by 2 bases, with 15 bases left in between. The CDR3 loop spans 14 amino acids. The germline CDR1 and CDR2 sequences are SNHLY and FYNNEI. CDR3: CATTVPLGNQPQHF. The DNA of the CDR3 is TGTGCCACGACAGTCCCTCTTGGCAATCAGCCCCAGCATTTT.

On this clone itself: The identical CDR3 is also encoded by other nucleotide sequences in the sample. The V gene is TRBV5-4, the J gene TRBJ2-7; no clear D gene. CDR1 is SGHNT and CDR2 is YYREEE in the germline V gene (reference sequence). This CDR3 has 13 amino acids. With 0 bases removed from V and 1 base from J, the gap between germline ends came to 5 bases. CDR3 DNA: TGTGCCAGCAGCTTGGGCAGTTCCTACGAGCAGTACTTC. Protein: CASSLGSSYEQYF. The full variable domain, completed using reference TRBV5-4 and TRBJ2-7, is ETGVTQSPTHLIKTRGQQVTLRCSSQSGHNTVSWYQQALGQGPQFIFQYYREEENGRGNFPPRFSGLQFPNYSSELNVNALELDDSALYLCASSLGSSYEQYFGPGTRLTVT.

The chain carries TRBV19 and TRBJ1-5; a possible D gene is TRBD1 (5 bases). The CDR3 loop spans 15 amino acids. Germline lookup yields CDR1 LNHDA and CDR2 SQIVND (reference sequence). Trimming removed 8 bases from V and 7 bases from J, with 21 bases in between. The CDR3 here is CASRQPPLGAQPQHF. The DNA for the CDR3 is TGTGCCAGTCGTCAACCACCTCTAGGGGCCCAGCCCCAGCATTTT.

The chain carries TRBV7-9 and TRBJ2-7; 7 positions agree with TRBD2. Germline V gives CDR1 SEHNR, CDR2 FQNEAQ (reference sequence). The ends lost 5 bases at V and 2 bases at J; junction bases unmatched: 3. The CDR3 has 13 residues. The DNA of the CDR3 is TGTGCCAGCAGCGAGGGAGGGCCCTACGAGCAGTACTTC. Its protein product is CASSEGGPYEQYF.

The chain has TRBV5-1 and TRBJ2-3, with 9 bases aligning to TRBD2. V shed 1 base and J 0 bases; nucleotides not matched to a gene: 15. Germline V gives CDR1 SGHRS, CDR2 YFSETQ. CDR3 length: 20 amino acids. The CDR3 spells CASSLSLSSGDITSTDTQYF. The CDR3 DNA reads as TGCGCCAGCAGCTTGTCCCTCTCTAGCGGGGATATAACTAGCACAGATACGCAGTATTTT.

With regard to this clone: The sample has other DNA sequences that encode this CDR3 too. The chain recombines TRBV29-1 with TRBJ2-7, with 9 bases that match TRBD1. The CDR3 consists of 13 residues. V gave up 6 bases and J gave up 3 bases; unmatched junction bases: 6. Germline V gene data show CDR1 as SQVTM and CDR2 as ANQGSEA. This chain's CDR3 is CSVEKGQGYEQYF. The CDR3 bases are TGCAGCGTCGAGAAGGGACAGGGCTACGAGCAGTACTTC.

This clone was recorded a few times. This chain uses TRBV5-1 with TRBJ2-1; D tentatively fits TRBD1 or TRBD2 (5 bases each). V lost 0 bases and J lost 6, with 10 bases in between. This CDR3 has 14 amino acids. The germline V gene has CDR1 SGHRS and CDR2 YFSETQ. The CDR3 DNA reads as TGCGCCAGCAGCTTGGAGATGGGGGTCAATGAGCAGTTCTTC. This gives the protein CASSLEMGVNEQFF.

The J gene is TRBJ2-7, the V gene TRBV18, with D perhaps TRBD1 (6 bases). This CDR3 is built from 14 residues. Trimming left V 9 bases short and J 5 bases short, with 20 bases between. Germline V lookup: CDR1 KGHSH, CDR2 LQKENI. DNA for the CDR3: TGTGCCAGTACAACAACAGGGTCGGTGAACGAGCAGTACTTC. It is translated as CASTTTGSVNEQYF. Full variable domain (outside the CDR3, taken from reference TRBV18 and TRBJ2-7): NAGVMQNPRHLVRRRGQEARLRCSPMKGHSHVYWYRQLPEEGLKFMVYLQKENIIDESGMPKERFSAEFPKEGPSILRIQQVVRGDSAAYFCASTTTGSVNEQYFGPGTRLTVT.

This chain connects TRBV4-2 to TRBJ2-1, with unresolved D. CDR1 LGHNA and CDR2 YNFKEQ come from the germline V gene. The CDR3 spans 13 residues. V gave up 0 bases and J gave up 4 bases, with 4 bases separating them. The CDR3 DNA follows: TGTGCCAGCAGCCAAGAAACTTACAATGAGCAGTTCTTC. Its protein product is CASSQETYNEQFF.

The CDR3 reads CASNRQGAGETQYF. CDR3 in DNA: TGTGCCAGCAACAGACAGGGGGCAGGGGAGACCCAGTACTTC. The J gene is TRBJ2-5, the V gene TRBV6-5, with 10 positions matching TRBD1. The CDR3 is made up of 14 amino acids. V shed 7 bases, J shed 5 bases, and the junction held 7 bases outside the gene matches. Looked up from germline, CDR1 is MNHEY and CDR2 is SVGAGI.